Shown below are 11 T cell receptor beta chains from a single sample sequenced in a study of neurological immune-mediated disorders. MiXCR, applied by TCRdb to the 5' RACE reads, yields one record per CDR3 protein. The profile covers 74,000 or so distinct CDR3 sequences, with under 10% appearing a single time and 1.7% taken by the ten largest. Sequences were obtained from PBMCs. These receptors originate from a man between 45 and 60 years old in good health.

This clonotype was observed many times. The chain recombines TRBV20-1 with TRBJ2-1, with a possible D match to TRBD1 (5 bases). The germline CDR1 and CDR2 sequences are DFQATT and SNEGSKA (reference sequence). The CDR3 covers 14 residues. Trimming took 3 bases from V and 2 from J, leaving 11 bases between them. The CDR3 sequence: CSASFQGPYNEQFF. CDR3 coding DNA: TGCAGTGCTAGTTTCCAGGGTCCCTACAATGAGCAGTTCTTC.

This clonotype was observed at least ten times. The chain has TRBV12-3 or TRBV12-4 and TRBJ2-6; D gene unclear. This CDR3 comprises 16 residues. V was trimmed by 0 bases and J by 3 bases, leaving 9 bases between them. DNA for the CDR3: TGTGCCAGCAGTTTAGCGTCCGGCGGTGGGGCCAACGTCCTGACTTTC. Residues: CASSLASGGGANVLTF.

This clonotype was found a few times. This chain joins TRBV5-1 and TRBJ1-1; D is perhaps TRBD1 (5 bases). This CDR3 has 14 amino acids. The germline V gene has CDR1 SGHRS and CDR2 YFSETQ. V was cut by 4 bases and J by 3 bases, with 13 bases left in between. This CDR3 is CASSPVGGDTEAFF. The CDR3 region has the DNA TGCGCCAGCAGCCCGGTGGGGGGGGACACTGAAGCTTTCTTT.

A few counts support this clonotype. This chain links TRBV5-1 with TRBJ2-4, with 7 nucleotides matching TRBD2. Looked up from germline, CDR1 is SGHRS and CDR2 is YFSETQ. The CDR3 is 17 amino acids. The trim removed 2 bases at V and 6 bases at J, leaving 14 bases unmatched. CDR3 sequence (DNA): TGCGCCAGCAGCTTCGTCGGTCTAGCGGACCAACTAAACATTCAGTACTTC. It yields the protein CASSFVGLADQLNIQYF.

This clonotype has ten or more counts. Germline is not matched at one junction end, which may reflect a read error. V usage is TRBV14 and J usage is TRBJ2-5; no firm D call. Germline CDR1 and CDR2: SGHDN and FVKESK. The CDR3 is 11 amino acids. CDR3: CASSQGKTQYF. CDR3 DNA: TGTGCCAGCAGTCAAGGGAAGACCCAGTACTTC.

This clonotype was counted at least ten times. This sequence joins TRBV7-9 and TRBJ2-7, with D tentatively TRBD1 (5 bases). CDR3 size: 13 residues. Trimming took 1 base from V and 2 from J, leaving 6 bases between them. The V gene's germline CDR1 is SEHNR and CDR2 FQNEAQ (reference sequence). The CDR3 sequence: CASSLEGTYEQYF. The CDR3 DNA is TGTGCCAGCAGCTTAGAGGGGACCTACGAGCAGTACTTC.

Many counts were recorded for this clonotype. The chain joins TRBV20-1 to TRBJ1-4, with unresolved D. V lost 0 bases and J 1 base, leaving 3 bases between the germline ends. The CDR3 spans 13 residues. The germline gives CDR1 DFQATT, CDR2 SNEGSKA (reference sequence). For the CDR3, the DNA is TGCAGTGCTAGAGAGGGAACTAATGAAAAACTGTTTTTT. Translation: CSAREGTNEKLFF.

This clonotype showed up just a few times. The chain links TRBV7-2 to TRBJ1-1; no definite D call. CDR1 SGHTA and CDR2 FQGNSA come from the germline V gene. CDR3 length equals 13 residues. V lost 5 bases and J lost 5, with 12 bases in between. CDR3 loop: CASSDQYKTEAFF. The CDR3 nucleotides are TGTGCCAGCAGCGACCAGTATAAGACTGAAGCTTTCTTT.

Note on this clonotype: A read error may explain this, as a much larger clone is one base away. This sequence joins TRBV12-3 or TRBV12-4 and TRBJ2-7; weak D call: TRBD2 (5 bases). The CDR3 is 13 residues long. The germline V and J ends were trimmed by 1 base and 6 bases, with 10 bases remaining between them. Here the CDR3 DNA reads TGTGCCAGCAGTTTAGTACTAGAGGGCGAGCAGTACTTC. Protein sequence: CASSLVLEGEQYF.

This clonotype occurred many times. The V call is TRBV5-1, the J call TRBJ2-1; D is undetermined. The CDR3 totals 16 residues. Trimming stripped 0 bases from V and 0 bases from J, with 10 bases between. Looked up from germline, CDR1 is SGHRS and CDR2 is YFSETQ. The CDR3 region is CASSLGHTSSYNEQFF. The CDR3, as DNA: TGCGCCAGCAGCTTGGGACATACAAGCTCCTACAATGAGCAGTTCTTC.

This clonotype was counted at least ten times. The chain combines TRBV9 with TRBJ2-2, with 10 bases lining up with TRBD2. The CDR3 contains 18 residues. CDR1 SGDLS and CDR2 YYNGEE come from the germline V gene. The J segment lost 2 bases and the V segment lost 3 bases, leaving 10 bases of the junction unmatched. The CDR3 DNA sequence: TGTGCCAGCAGCGGTGGTAGCGGGGGGTCCCCCAACACCGGGGAGCTGTTTTTT. Translated: CASSGGSGGSPNTGELFF.